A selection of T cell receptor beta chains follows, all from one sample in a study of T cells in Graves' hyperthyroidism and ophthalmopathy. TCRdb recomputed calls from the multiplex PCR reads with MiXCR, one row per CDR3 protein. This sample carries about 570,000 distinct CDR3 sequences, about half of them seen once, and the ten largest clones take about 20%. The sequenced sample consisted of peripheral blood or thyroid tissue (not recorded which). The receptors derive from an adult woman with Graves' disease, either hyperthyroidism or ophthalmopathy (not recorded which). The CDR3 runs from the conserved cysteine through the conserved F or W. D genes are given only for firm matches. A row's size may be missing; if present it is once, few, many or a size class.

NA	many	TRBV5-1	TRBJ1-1	CASSTSRVDTEAFF	TGCGCCAGCAGTACTTCCAGGGTTGATACTGAAGCTTTCTTT
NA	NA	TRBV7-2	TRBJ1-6	CASSLDFTSPLHF	TGTGCCAGCAGCTTAGATTTCACTTCACCCCTCCACTTT
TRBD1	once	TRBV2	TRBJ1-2	CASSLGQHANYGYTF	TGTGCCAGCAGCCTGGGACAGCACGCTAACTATGGCTACACCTTC
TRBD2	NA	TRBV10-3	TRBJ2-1	CAIRSDAGAYNEQFF	TGTGCCATCAGATCTGATGCGGGAGCCTACAATGAGCAGTTCTTC
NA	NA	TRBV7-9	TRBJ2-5	CASSGMMETQYF	TGTGCCAGTTCCGGGATGATGGAGACCCAGTACTTC
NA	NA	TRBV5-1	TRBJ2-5	CASRQSGGTQYF	TGCGCCAGCAGACAGTCCGGGGGGACCCAGTACTTC
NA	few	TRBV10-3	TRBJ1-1	CAISGLVDTEAFF	TGTGCCATCAGTGGCTTAGTTGACACTGAAGCTTTCTTT
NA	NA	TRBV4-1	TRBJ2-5	CASSQGRAQETQYF	TGCGCCAGCAGCCAAGGAAGGGCCCAAGAGACCCAGTACTTC
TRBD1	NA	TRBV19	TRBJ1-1	CASMGQGEAFF	TGTGCCAGTATGGGACAGGGGGAAGCTTTCTTT
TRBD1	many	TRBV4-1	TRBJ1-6	CASSLRSGGDSPLHF	TGCGCCAGCAGCCTAAGATCAGGGGGCGATTCACCCCTCCACTTT
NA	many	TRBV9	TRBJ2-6	CASSVAGRGVYGANVLTF	TGTGCCAGCAGCGTAGCTGGCAGGGGAGTGTACGGGGCCAACGTCCTGACTTTC
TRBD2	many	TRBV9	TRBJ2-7	CASSASGRAGVGSYEQYF	TGTGCCAGCAGCGCAAGCGGGAGGGCCGGAGTTGGATCCTACGAGCAGTACTTC
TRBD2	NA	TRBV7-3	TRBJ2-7	CASSYHSGVNEQYF	TGTGCCAGCAGTTACCATAGCGGGGTGAATGAGCAGTACTTC
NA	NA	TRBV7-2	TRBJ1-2	CASSPPRADYGYTF	TGTGCCAGCAGCCCCCCGCGGGCAGACTATGGCTACACCTTC
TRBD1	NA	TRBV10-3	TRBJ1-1	CAISVGQGGMAEAFF	TGTGCCATCAGTGTAGGGCAGGGGGGTATGGCTGAAGCTTTCTTT
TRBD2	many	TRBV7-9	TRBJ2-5	CASSWLTSGQETQYF	TGTGCCAGCAGCTGGCTGACTAGCGGGCAAGAGACCCAGTACTTC
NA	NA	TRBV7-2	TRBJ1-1	CASSPQDESTEAFF	TGTGCCAGCAGCCCGCAGGACGAAAGCACTGAAGCTTTCTTT
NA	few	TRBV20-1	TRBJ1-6	CSVRGLSGSNSPLHF	TGCAGTGTTAGGGGACTGTCAGGGTCAAATTCACCCCTCCACTTT
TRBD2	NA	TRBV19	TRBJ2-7	CASSISGLAYEQYF	TGTGCCAGTAGTATTTCAGGACTAGCGTACGAGCAGTACTTC
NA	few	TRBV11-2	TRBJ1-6	CASRDWQGPGPLHF	TGTGCCAGCAGGGACTGGCAGGGTCCAGGACCCCTCCACTTT
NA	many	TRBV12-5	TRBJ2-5	CASGIKETQYF	TGTGCTAGTGGTATAAAAGAGACCCAGTACTTC
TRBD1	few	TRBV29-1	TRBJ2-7	CSVGTGMIYEQYF	TGCAGCGTTGGGACAGGGATGATCTACGAGCAGTACTTC
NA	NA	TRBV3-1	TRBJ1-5	CASSQDGHQPQHF	TGTGCCAGCAGCCAAGATGGGCATCAGCCCCAGCATTTT
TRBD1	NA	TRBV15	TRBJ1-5	CATSSETGVYSNQPQHF	TGTGCCACCAGCAGTGAAACAGGGGTATATAGCAATCAGCCCCAGCATTTT
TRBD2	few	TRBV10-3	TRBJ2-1	CAISERGTSGYNEQFF	TGTGCCATCAGTGAGAGGGGGACTAGCGGCTACAATGAGCAGTTCTTC
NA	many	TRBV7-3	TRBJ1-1	CASSLQVKTEAFF	TGTGCCAGCAGCTTACAAGTGAAAACTGAAGCTTTCTTT
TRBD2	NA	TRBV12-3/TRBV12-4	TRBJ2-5	CASSWPGLAGVETQYF	TGTGCCAGCAGTTGGCCGGGACTAGCGGGAGTGGAGACCCAGTACTTC